These 2 T cell receptor beta chains came from one sample sequenced in a study of blood T cell repertoires in COVID-19. This table comes from immunoSEQ multiplex PCR, and its TCRdb copy is limited to in-frame clones, with some not included. The table lists approximately 300,000 clones, less than 85% of them singletons. Sequencing input: PBMCs or T cells enriched from blood (not recorded which). Every receptor here comes from a woman younger than 45 who had been exposed to COVID-19.

Comments on this clone: The sample has other DNA sequences that encode this CDR3 too. V gene TRBV28 combines with J gene TRBJ1-1, with D uncertain. Germline V gene sequence: CDR1 MDHEN, CDR2 SYDVKM. Trimming stripped 2 bases from V and 1 base from J, with 5 bases between. CDR3 length: 13 amino acids. The CDR3 region is CASSLGGNTEAFF. CDR3 in DNA: TGTGCCAGCAGTTTAGGAGGGAACACTGAAGCTTTCTTT.

This chain connects TRBV30 to TRBJ2-1; 9 bases match TRBD2. The V gene's germline CDR1 is GTSNPN and CDR2 SVGIG (reference sequence). With V trimmed by 4 bases and J by 2 bases, 6 bases remained unmatched. The CDR3 length is 15 residues. In DNA form, the CDR3 reads TGTGCCTGGAAGCGCGCGGGAGGGCCCTACAATGAGCAGTTCTTC. This codes for CAWKRAGGPYNEQFF.